Listed below are T cell receptor beta chains from one sample, sequenced in a study of T-cell reconstitution after alpha-beta-depleted transplantation in children. One entry per CDR3 protein, called by TCRdb with MiXCR from the PCR reads. Among 300,000 to 350,000 distinct CDR3 sequences listed, about 16% were seen once. The sequencing here drew on PBMCs, mostly from graft donor cells, taken 360 days after TCRalphabeta/CD19-depleted stem cell transplant. Every receptor here comes from a male patient between 2 and 10 years old who had a stem cell transplant for acute lymphoblastic leukemia, so the T cells may come from the graft donor. The CDR3 runs from the conserved cysteine through the conserved F or W. The D gene is left open where the match is weak. Rows give clone size only sometimes, using once, few, many, or a class for an expanded clone.

cdr3_aa | cdr3_nt | d_call | j_call | clone_size | v_call
CASSLISGRAYNEQFF | TGTGCCAGCAGCTTAATTAGCGGGAGGGCCTACAATGAGCAGTTCTTC | TRBD2 | TRBJ2-1 | few | TRBV7-3
CASRPVMEEKLFF | TGTGCCAGCAGACCCGTGATGGAGGAAAAACTGTTTTTT | - | TRBJ1-4 | - | TRBV7-2
CASSLGLGEQYF | TGTGCCAGCAGTTTAGGACTAGGGGAGCAGTACTTC | TRBD2 | TRBJ2-7 | many | TRBV6-6
CASSINRRNNEQFF | TGTGCCAGCAGCATAAACAGGAGGAACAATGAGCAGTTCTTC | - | TRBJ2-1 | many | TRBV12-3/TRBV12-4
CASSLDGRDTDTQYF | TGCGCCAGCAGCTTGGATGGCAGAGACACAGATACGCAGTATTTT | - | TRBJ2-3 | few | TRBV5-1
CAISAISSGYNEQFF | TGTGCCATCAGCGCTATTAGTTCGGGGTACAATGAGCAGTTCTTC | - | TRBJ2-1 | - | TRBV10-3
CSVAQWTSGSLSTDTQYF | TGCAGCGTTGCACAATGGACTAGCGGGAGCTTGAGCACAGATACGCAGTATTTT | TRBD2 | TRBJ2-3 | - | TRBV29-1
CASSLGRTDTQYF | TGCGCCAGCAGCTTGGGTCGCACAGATACGCAGTATTTT | - | TRBJ2-3 | many | TRBV5-1
CASSPPGDTQYF | TGTGCCAGCAGTCCCCCGGGGGATACGCAGTATTTT | - | TRBJ2-3 | many | TRBV6-6
CASSYSVSEAFF | TGTGCCAGCAGTTACTCGGTGTCTGAAGCTTTCTTT | - | TRBJ1-1 | once | TRBV6-6
CASSLAKDRVTGELFF | TGTGCCAGCAGCTTGGCTAAGGACAGGGTAACCGGGGAGCTGTTTTTT | TRBD1 | TRBJ2-2 | - | TRBV5-4
CASSQVARTTGELFF | TGCGCCAGCAGCCAAGTTGCGAGAACGACCGGGGAGCTGTTTTTT | - | TRBJ2-2 | few | TRBV4-1
CSVVKGNEQFF | TGCAGCGTTGTAAAGGGCAATGAGCAGTTCTTC | - | TRBJ2-1 | many | TRBV29-1
CSARGFRTSYTDTQYF | TGCAGTGCTAGAGGTTTTAGGACTAGCTACACAGATACGCAGTATTTT | TRBD2 | TRBJ2-3 | few | TRBV20-1
CSVATSGLNNEQFF | TGCAGCGTCGCAACTAGTGGATTAAACAATGAGCAGTTCTTC | - | TRBJ2-1 | many | TRBV29-1
CASSFIYYGRGYYNEQFF | TGCGCCAGCAGCTTTATATATTACGGGAGGGGGTACTACAATGAGCAGTTCTTC | TRBD2 | TRBJ2-1 | - | TRBV5-1
CASHRTGSPSDTQYF | TGTGCCAGTCATCGAACGGGATCACCCTCAGATACGCAGTATTTT | - | TRBJ2-3 | many | TRBV27
CASSLAADRGCTQYF | TGTGCCAGCAGCTTGGCGGCTGATCGAGGATGTACGCAGTATTTT | - | TRBJ2-3 | few | TRBV5-6
CSAHDIEPGTSGVLYNEQFF | TGCAGTGCCCACGACATAGAACCCGGGACTAGCGGGGTTCTTTACAATGAGCAGTTCTTC | TRBD2 | TRBJ2-1 | - | TRBV20-1
CASKFIGASKRDEQFF | TGTGCCAGCAAGTTCATAGGGGCTAGTAAGAGAGATGAGCAGTTCTTC | - | TRBJ2-1 | - | TRBV28
CASSSDRGRYEQYF | TGTGCCAGCAGTTCGGACAGGGGGAGGTACGAGCAGTACTTC | TRBD1 | TRBJ2-7 | - | TRBV6-5
CASSLNRGRGGSYNEQFF | TGTGCCAGCAGTTTGAACAGGGGGCGAGGAGGGAGTTACAATGAGCAGTTCTTC | TRBD1 | TRBJ2-1 | few | TRBV28
CASSQGGLANTGELFF | TGCGCCAGCAGCCAAGGAGGACTGGCGAACACCGGGGAGCTGTTTTTT | - | TRBJ2-2 | - | TRBV4-1
CASSSGVTGETQYF | TGTGCCAGCAGTTCCGGGGTGACAGGAGAGACCCAGTACTTC | - | TRBJ2-5 | - | TRBV5-4
CASSRSLGETQYF | TGTGCCAGCAGCCGGTCCCTGGGGGAGACCCAGTACTTC | - | TRBJ2-5 | - | TRBV11-2
CASSIAGPSYNEQFF | TGTGCCAGCAGTATAGCGGGGCCATCCTACAATGAGCAGTTCTTC | TRBD2 | TRBJ2-1 | few | TRBV12-3/TRBV12-4
CASGFSYRASLLYEQYF | TGTGCTAGTGGTTTTTCCTACAGGGCCAGCCTCCTATACGAGCAGTACTTC | - | TRBJ2-7 | few | TRBV12-5
CASSQIRGPFNYGYTF | TGTGCCAGCAGCCAGATAAGGGGTCCCTTTAACTATGGCTACACCTTC | - | TRBJ1-2 | few | TRBV7-6
CASSSGTAYEQYF | TGTGCCAGCAGTTCCGGGACAGCCTACGAGCAGTACTTC | TRBD1 | TRBJ2-7 | many | TRBV12-3/TRBV12-4
CASSLDRGLETQYF | TGCGCCAGCAGCTTGGATAGGGGCCTGGAGACCCAGTACTTC | - | TRBJ2-5 | few | TRBV5-1
CASSSSGTSGTDTQYF | TGTGCCAGCAGTTCCTCCGGGACTAGCGGCACAGATACGCAGTATTTT | TRBD2 | TRBJ2-3 | - | TRBV27
CASSQVSRVGHQPQHF | TGTGCCAGCAGCCAAGTGTCCAGGGTTGGTCATCAGCCCCAGCATTTT | - | TRBJ1-5 | few | TRBV4-2
CASSSAGSEQYF | TGTGCCAGCAGTTCCGCGGGATCCGAGCAGTACTTC | - | TRBJ2-7 | - | TRBV6-2/TRBV6-3
CASSLRRGDIQYF | TGTGCCAGCAGCCTCAGGCGGGGTGACATTCAGTACTTC | - | TRBJ2-4 | - | TRBV3-1